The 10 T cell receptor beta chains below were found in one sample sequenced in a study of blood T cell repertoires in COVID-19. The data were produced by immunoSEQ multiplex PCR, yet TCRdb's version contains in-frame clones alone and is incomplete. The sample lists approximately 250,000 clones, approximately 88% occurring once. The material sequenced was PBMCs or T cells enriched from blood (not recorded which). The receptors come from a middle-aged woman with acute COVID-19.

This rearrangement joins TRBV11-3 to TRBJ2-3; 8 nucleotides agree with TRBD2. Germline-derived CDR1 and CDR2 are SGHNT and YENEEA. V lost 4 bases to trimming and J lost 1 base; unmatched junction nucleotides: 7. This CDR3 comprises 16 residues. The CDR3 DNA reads TGTGCCAGCAGCTGGCAGACGGGGGGGGGCACAGATACGCAGTATTTT. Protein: CASSWQTGGGTDTQYF.

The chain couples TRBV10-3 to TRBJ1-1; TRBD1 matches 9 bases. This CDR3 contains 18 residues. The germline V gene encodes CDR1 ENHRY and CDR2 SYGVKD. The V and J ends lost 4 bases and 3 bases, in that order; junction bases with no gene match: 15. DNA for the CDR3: TGTGCCATCAGTGGTTCCCGGACAGGGGCGCGAATCTACACTGAAGCTTTCTTT. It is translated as CAISGSRTGARIYTEAFF.

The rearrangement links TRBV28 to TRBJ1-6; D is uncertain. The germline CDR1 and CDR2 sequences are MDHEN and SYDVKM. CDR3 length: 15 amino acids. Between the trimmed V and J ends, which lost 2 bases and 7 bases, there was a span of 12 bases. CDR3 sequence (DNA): TGTGCCAGCAGTTTACTCACATCAACAAATTCACCCCTCCACTTT. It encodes CASSLLTSTNSPLHF.

The CDR3 region is CASSLHQIQETQYF. The CDR3 nucleotides are TGTGCCAGCAGCTTGCATCAGATACAAGAGACCCAGTACTTC. This chain joins TRBV5-6 and TRBJ2-5; no firm D call. The CDR3 extends over 14 amino acids. In germline, CDR1 is SGHDT, CDR2 YYEEEE. Trimming cost V 1 base and J 2 bases, with 9 bases left between them.

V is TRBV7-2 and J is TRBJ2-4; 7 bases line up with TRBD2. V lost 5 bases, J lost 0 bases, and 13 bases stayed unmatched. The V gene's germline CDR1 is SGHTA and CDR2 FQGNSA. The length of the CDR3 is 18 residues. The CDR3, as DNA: TGTGCCAGCAGCACGAGTGGGAGGGAGCTTCCAGCCAAAAACATTCAGTACTTC. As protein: CASSTSGRELPAKNIQYF.

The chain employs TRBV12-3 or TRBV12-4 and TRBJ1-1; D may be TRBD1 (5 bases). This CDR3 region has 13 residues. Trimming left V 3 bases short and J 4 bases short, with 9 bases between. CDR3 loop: CASSFSGGTEAFF. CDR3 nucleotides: TGTGCCAGCAGTTTTTCCGGGGGCACTGAAGCTTTCTTT.

The chain's CDR3 is CASSSGTSGRAYEQYF. CDR3 coding DNA: TGTGCCAGTAGTTCCGGGACTAGCGGGAGGGCCTACGAGCAGTACTTC. The V call is TRBV19, the J call TRBJ2-7; TRBD2 matches at 16 bases. Germline CDR1 and CDR2: LNHDA and SQIVND (reference sequence). The CDR3 covers 16 residues. Germline trimming cut 5 bases from V and 2 bases from J; bases unmatched to any gene: 3.

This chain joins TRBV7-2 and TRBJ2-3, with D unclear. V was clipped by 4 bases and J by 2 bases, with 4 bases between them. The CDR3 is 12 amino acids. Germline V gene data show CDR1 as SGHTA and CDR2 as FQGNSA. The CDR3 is CASSSNTDTQYF. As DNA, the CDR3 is TGTGCCAGCAGCTCAAACACAGATACGCAGTATTTT. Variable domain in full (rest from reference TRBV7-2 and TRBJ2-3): GAGVSQSPSNKVTEKGKDVELRCDPISGHTALYWYRQSLGQGLEFLIYFQGNSAPDKSGLPSDRFSAERTGGSVSTLTIQRTQQEDSAVYLCASSSNTDTQYFGPGTRLTVL.

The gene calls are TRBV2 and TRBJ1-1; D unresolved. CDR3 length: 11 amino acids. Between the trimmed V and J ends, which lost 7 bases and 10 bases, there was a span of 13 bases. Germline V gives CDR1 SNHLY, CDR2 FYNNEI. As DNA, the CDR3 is TGTGCCAGCAAAGAAGTGGAGGGAGCTTTCTTT. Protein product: CASKEVEGAFF.

CDR3 protein: CASSPSGRVYNEQFF. CDR3 DNA: TGTGCCAGCAGCCCAAGCGGGAGGGTCTACAATGAGCAGTTCTTC. V usage is TRBV11-3 and J usage is TRBJ2-1, with 10 bases lining up with TRBD2. Trimming removed 5 bases from V and 3 bases from J; junction bases left unmatched: 4. The CDR3 is 15 amino acids. In germline, CDR1 is SGHNT, CDR2 YENEEA.